The present T cell receptor (beta chain) was sequenced within a study of T-cell reconstitution after alpha-beta-depleted transplantation in children. Between the trimmed V and J ends, which lost 6 bases and 0 bases, there was a span of 12 bases. This CDR3 is built from 15 residues. Germline CDR1 and CDR2: KGHSH and LQKENI. Unique molecular identifiers were incorporated into the prepared TCRbeta library. TCRdb re-called the PCR reads through MiXCR, storing one row per CDR3 protein. This table has almost 500,000 distinct CDR3 sequences, roughly an eighth appearing once. The sequence derives from a human donor who donated a stem cell graft to a child with combined immunodeficiency. This chain links TRBV18 with TRBJ1-5; D unresolved. This material consisted of PBMCs from the stem cell graft donor, taken from the stem cell graft. Here the CDR3 reads CASSVGSYSNQPQHF. The DNA for the CDR3 is TGTGCCAGCTCCGTGGGCTCCTATAGCAATCAGCCCCAGCATTTT.